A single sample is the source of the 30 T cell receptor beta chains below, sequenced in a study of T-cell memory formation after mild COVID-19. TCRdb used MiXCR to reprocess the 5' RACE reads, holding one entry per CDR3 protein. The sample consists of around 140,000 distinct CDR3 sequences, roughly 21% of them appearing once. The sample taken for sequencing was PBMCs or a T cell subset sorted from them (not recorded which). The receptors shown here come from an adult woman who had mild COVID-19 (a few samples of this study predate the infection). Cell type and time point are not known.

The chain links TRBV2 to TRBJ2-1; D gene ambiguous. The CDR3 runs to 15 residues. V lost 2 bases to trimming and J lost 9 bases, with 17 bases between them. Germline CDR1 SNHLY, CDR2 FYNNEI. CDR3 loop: CASSEQAMRGSEQFF. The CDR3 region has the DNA TGTGCCAGCAGTGAACAGGCCATGAGAGGCAGTGAGCAGTTCTTC.

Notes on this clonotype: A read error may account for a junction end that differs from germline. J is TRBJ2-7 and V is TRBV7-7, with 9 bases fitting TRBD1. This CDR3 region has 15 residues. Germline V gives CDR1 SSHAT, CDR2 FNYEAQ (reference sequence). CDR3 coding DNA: TGTGCTAGCAGCCTGGGACAGGGAGATTTCTACGAGCAGTACTTC. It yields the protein CASSLGQGDFYEQYF. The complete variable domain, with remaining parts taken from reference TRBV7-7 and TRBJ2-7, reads GAGVSQSPRYKVTKRGQDVTLRCDPISSHATLYWYQQALGQGPEFLTYFNYEAQPDKSGLPSDRFSAERPEGSISTLTIQRTEQRDSAMYRCASSLGQGDFYEQYFGPGTRLTVT.

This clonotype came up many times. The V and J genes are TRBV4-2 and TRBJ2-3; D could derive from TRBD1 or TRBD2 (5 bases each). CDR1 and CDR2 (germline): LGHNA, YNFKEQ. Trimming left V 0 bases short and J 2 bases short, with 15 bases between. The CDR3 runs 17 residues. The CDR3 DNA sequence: TGTGCCAGCAGCCAAGATGGGACGAGAACTTTCACAGATACGCAGTATTTT. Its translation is CASSQDGTRTFTDTQYF.

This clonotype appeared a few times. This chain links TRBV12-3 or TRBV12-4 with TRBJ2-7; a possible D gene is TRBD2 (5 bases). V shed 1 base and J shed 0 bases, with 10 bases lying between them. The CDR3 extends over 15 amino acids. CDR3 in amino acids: CASSLGRRSSYEQYF. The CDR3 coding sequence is TGTGCCAGCAGTTTAGGGCGGAGGAGCTCCTACGAGCAGTACTTC.

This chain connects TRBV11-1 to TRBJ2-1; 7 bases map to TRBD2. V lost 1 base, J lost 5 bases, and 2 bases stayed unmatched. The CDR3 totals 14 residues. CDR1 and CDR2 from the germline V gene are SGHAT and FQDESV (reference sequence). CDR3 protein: CASSLGDYHNEQFF. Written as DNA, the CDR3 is TGTGCCAGCAGCTTAGGGGACTACCACAATGAGCAGTTCTTC.

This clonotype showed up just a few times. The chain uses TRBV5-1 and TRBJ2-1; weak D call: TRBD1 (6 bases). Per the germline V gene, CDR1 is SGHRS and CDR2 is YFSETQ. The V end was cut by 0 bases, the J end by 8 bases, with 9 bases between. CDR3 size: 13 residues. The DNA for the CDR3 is TGCGCCAGCAGCTTGGGGCGGACAGATGAGCAGTTCTTC. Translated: CASSLGRTDEQFF.

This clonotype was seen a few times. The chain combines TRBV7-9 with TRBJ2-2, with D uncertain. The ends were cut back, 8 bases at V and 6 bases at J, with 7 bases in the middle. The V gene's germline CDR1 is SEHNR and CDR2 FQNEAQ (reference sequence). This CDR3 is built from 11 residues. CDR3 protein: CASQRSGELFF. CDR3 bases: TGTGCCAGCCAGAGGTCCGGGGAGCTGTTTTTT.

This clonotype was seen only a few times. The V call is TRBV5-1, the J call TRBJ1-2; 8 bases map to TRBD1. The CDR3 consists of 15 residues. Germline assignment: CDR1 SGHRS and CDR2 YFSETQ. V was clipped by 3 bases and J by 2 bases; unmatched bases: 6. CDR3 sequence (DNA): TGCGCCAGCAGCTCATTACAGGGGGTGAACTATGGCTACACCTTC. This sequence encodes CASSSLQGVNYGYTF. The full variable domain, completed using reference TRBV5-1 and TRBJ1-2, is KAGVTQTPRYLIKTRGQQVTLSCSPISGHRSVSWYQQTPGQGLQFLFEYFSETQRNKGNFPGRFSGRQFSNSRSEMNVSTLELGDSALYLCASSSLQGVNYGYTFGSGTRLTVV.

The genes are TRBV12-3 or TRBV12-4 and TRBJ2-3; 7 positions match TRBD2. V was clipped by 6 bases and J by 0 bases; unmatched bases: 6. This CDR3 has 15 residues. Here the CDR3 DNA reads TGTGCCAGCAGCCGCCCCGGGGGGAGCACAGATACGCAGTATTTT. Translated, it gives CASSRPGGSTDTQYF.

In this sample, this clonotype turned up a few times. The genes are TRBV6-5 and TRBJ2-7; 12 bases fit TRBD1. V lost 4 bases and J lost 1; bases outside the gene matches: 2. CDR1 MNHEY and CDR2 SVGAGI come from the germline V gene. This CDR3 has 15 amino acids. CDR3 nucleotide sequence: TGTGCCAGCAGTTGGGACAGGGGGCCTTCCTACGAGCAGTACTTC. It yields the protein CASSWDRGPSYEQYF.

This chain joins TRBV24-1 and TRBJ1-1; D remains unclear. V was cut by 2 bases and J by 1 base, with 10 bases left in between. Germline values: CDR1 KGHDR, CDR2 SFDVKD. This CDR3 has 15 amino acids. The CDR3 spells CATSDSGKANTEAFF. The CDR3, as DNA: TGTGCCACCAGTGATTCCGGGAAGGCGAACACTGAAGCTTTCTTT.

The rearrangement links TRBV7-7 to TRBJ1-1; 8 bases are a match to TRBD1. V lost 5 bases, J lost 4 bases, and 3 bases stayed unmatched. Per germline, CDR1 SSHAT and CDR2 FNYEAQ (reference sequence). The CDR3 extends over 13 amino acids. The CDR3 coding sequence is TGTGCCAGCAGCACAGGACAGGGCACTGAAGCTTTCTTT. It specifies CASSTGQGTEAFF.

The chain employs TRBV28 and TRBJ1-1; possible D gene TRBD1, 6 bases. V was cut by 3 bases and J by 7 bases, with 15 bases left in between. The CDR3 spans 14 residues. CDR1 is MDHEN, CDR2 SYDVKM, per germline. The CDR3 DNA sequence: TGTGCCAGCAGTTTGCAGGGGCGGACCGTTGAAGCTTTCTTT. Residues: CASSLQGRTVEAFF.

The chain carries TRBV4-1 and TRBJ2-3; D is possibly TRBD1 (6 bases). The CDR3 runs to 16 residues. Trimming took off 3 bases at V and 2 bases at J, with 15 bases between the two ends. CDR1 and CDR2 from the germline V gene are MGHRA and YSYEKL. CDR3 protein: CASSQASTGFTDTQYF. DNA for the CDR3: TGCGCCAGCAGCCAGGCTTCGACAGGTTTCACAGATACGCAGTATTTT.

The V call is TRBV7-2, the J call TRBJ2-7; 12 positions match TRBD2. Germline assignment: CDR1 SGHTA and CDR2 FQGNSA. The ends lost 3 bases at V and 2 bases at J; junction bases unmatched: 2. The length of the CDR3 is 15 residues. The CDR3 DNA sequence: TGTGCCAGCAGCTTTACTAGCGGGGGGACCTACGAGCAGTACTTC. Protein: CASSFTSGGTYEQYF. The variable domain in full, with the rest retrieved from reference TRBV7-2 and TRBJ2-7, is GAGVSQSPSNKVTEKGKDVELRCDPISGHTALYWYRQSLGQGLEFLIYFQGNSAPDKSGLPSDRFSAERTGGSVSTLTIQRTQQEDSAVYLCASSFTSGGTYEQYFGPGTRLTVT.

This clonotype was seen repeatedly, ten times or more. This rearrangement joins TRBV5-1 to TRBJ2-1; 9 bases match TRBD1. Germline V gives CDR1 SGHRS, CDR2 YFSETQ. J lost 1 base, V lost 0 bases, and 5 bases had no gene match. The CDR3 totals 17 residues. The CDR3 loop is CASSLGGTGQSYNEQFF. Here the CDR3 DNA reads TGCGCCAGCAGCTTGGGGGGGACAGGGCAATCCTACAATGAGCAGTTCTTC.

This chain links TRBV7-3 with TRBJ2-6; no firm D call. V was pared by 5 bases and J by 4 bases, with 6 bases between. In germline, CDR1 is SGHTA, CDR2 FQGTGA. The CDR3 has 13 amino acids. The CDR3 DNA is TGTGCCAGCAGCCCAACCGGGGCCAACGTCCTGACTTTC. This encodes CASSPTGANVLTF.

The CDR3 coding sequence is TGTGCCAGCAGCTTGGGCGGGTGGACTAGCGGGGTTCAAGAGACCCAGTACTTC. Translation: CASSLGGWTSGVQETQYF. The gene calls are TRBV5-4 and TRBJ2-5, with 12 bases lining up with TRBD2. The CDR3 loop spans 18 amino acids. The V and J ends lost 0 bases and 2 bases, in that order; junction bases with no gene match: 8. Germline assignment: CDR1 SGHNT and CDR2 YYREEE (reference sequence).

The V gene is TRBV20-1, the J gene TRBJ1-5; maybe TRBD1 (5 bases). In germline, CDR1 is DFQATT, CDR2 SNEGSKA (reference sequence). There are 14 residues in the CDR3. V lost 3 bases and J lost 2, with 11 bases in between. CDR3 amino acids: CSASQGLGNQPQHF. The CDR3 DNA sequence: TGCAGTGCTAGTCAGGGTCTCGGCAATCAGCCCCAGCATTTT.

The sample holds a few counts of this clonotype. The CDR3 here is CASSRGGVSSYEQYF. Here the CDR3 DNA reads TGTGCCAGCAGCAGAGGGGGGGTCAGCTCCTACGAGCAGTACTTC. The gene calls are TRBV12-3 or TRBV12-4 and TRBJ2-7; tentative D call: TRBD2 (7 bases). The CDR3 extends over 15 amino acids. V was trimmed by 6 bases and J by 0 bases, leaving 15 bases between them.

CDR3 protein: CATRTGVGTEAFF. As DNA, the CDR3 is TGTGCCACCCGGACAGGGGTGGGGACTGAAGCTTTCTTT. This chain joins TRBV2 and TRBJ1-1; 9 bases line up with TRBD1. V shed 10 bases, J shed 5 bases, and the junction held 8 bases outside the gene matches. This CDR3 is built from 13 residues. CDR1 is SNHLY, CDR2 FYNNEI, per germline.

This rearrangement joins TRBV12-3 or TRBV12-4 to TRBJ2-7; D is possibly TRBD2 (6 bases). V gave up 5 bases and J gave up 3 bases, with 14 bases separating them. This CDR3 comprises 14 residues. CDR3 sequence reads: CASSHPGTVYEQYF. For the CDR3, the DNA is TGTGCCAGCAGTCACCCCGGGACTGTCTACGAGCAGTACTTC.

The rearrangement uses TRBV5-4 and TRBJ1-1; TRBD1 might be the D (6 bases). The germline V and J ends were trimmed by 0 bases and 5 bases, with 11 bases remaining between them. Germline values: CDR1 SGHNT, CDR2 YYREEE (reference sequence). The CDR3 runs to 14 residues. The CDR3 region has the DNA TGTGCCAGCAGCTTGGTCACAGGGATAACTGAAGCTTTCTTT. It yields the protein CASSLVTGITEAFF.

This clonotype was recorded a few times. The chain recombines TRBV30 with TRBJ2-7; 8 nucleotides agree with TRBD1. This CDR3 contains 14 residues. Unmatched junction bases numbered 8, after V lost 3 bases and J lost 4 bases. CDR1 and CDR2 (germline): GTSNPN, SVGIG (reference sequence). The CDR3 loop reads CAWSADRARYEQYF. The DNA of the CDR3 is TGTGCCTGGAGCGCGGACAGGGCACGGTACGAGCAGTACTTC. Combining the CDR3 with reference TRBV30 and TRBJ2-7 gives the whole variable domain SQTIHQWPATLVQPVGSPLSLECTVEGTSNPNLYWYRQAAGRGLQLLFYSVGIGQISSEVPQNLSASRPQDRQFILSSKKLLLSDSGFYLCAWSADRARYEQYFGPGTRLTVT.

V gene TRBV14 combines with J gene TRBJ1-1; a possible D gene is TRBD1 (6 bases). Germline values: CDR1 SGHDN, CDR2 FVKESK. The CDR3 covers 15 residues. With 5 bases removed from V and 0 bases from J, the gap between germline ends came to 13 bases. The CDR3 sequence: CASSIPGQLNTEAFF. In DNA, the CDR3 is TGTGCCAGCAGCATACCGGGACAACTGAACACTGAAGCTTTCTTT. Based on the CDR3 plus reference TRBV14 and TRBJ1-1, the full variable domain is EAGVTQFPSHSVIEKGQTVTLRCDPISGHDNLYWYRRVMGKEIKFLLHFVKESKQDESGMPNNRFLAERTGGTYSTLKVQPAELEDSGVYFCASSIPGQLNTEAFFGQGTRLTVV.

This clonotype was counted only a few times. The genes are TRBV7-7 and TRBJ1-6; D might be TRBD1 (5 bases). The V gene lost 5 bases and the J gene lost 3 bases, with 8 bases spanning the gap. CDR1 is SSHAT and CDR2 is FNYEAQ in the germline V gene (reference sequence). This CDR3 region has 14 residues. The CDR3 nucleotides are TGTGCCAGCAGCCGGCAGGGCTATAATTCACCCCTCCACTTT. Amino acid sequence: CASSRQGYNSPLHF.

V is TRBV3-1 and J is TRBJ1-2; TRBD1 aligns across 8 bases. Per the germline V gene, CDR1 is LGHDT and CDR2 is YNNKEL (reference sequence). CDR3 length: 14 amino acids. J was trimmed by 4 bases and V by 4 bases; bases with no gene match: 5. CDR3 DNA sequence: TGTGCCAGCAGCCTTGGACAGGGTCCCTATGGCTACACCTTC. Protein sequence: CASSLGQGPYGYTF.

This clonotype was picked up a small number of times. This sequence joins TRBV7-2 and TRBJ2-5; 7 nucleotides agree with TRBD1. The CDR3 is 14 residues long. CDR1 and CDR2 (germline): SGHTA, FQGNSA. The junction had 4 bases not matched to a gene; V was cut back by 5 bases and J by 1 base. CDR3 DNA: TGTGCCAGCAGCCCCAAGGGGGCCCAAGAGACCCAGTACTTC. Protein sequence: CASSPKGAQETQYF.

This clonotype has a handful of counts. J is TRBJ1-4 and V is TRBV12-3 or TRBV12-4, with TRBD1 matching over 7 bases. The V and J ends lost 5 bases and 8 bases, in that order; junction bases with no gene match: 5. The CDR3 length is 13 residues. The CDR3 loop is CASSLGTVEKLFF. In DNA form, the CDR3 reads TGTGCCAGCAGTCTCGGGACAGTCGAAAAACTGTTTTTT.

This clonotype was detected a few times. The CDR3, as DNA: TGTGCCAGCAGTTTCTGGGACAGGGTGTGGGGGGAGCAGTACTTC. It codes for CASSFWDRVWGEQYF. J is TRBJ2-7 and V is TRBV28; 9 bases align to TRBD1. This CDR3 contains 15 residues. V dropped 3 bases and J dropped 7; count of bases not matched to a gene: 10. Germline V gene sequence: CDR1 MDHEN, CDR2 SYDVKM. The full variable domain, rest sourced from reference TRBV28 and TRBJ2-7, is DVKVTQSSRYLVKRTGEKVFLECVQDMDHENMFWYRQDPGLGLRLIYFSYDVKMKEKGDIPEGYSVSREKKERFSLILESASTNQTSMYLCASSFWDRVWGEQYFGPGTRLTVT.